These 9 T cell receptor beta chains originate from one sample sequenced in a study of breast tumors, draining lymph nodes, adjacent tissues. Breast cancer patients provided tissue from their axillary draining lymph nodes. TCRdb itself ran the multiplex PCR reads through MiXCR, one entry per CDR3 protein. Seen here are around 170,000 distinct CDR3 sequences, about 33% observed once, and the top ten hold roughly 4.5%. Sequences were obtained from axillary lymph node tissue. These receptors were collected from a female donor with breast cancer. Some clones in this sample may be carry-over from other donors' samples.

In regard to this clonotype: One base away lies a much larger clone, so this may be a sequencing read error. The CDR3 coding sequence is TGTGCCGGCAGCGCTTCTCCCAATGAGCAGTTCTTC. Translated, it gives CAGSASPNEQFF. V gene TRBV9 combines with J gene TRBJ2-1; D ambiguous. The germline V gene has CDR1 SGDLS and CDR2 YYNGEE. CDR3 length: 12 residues.

Worth noting for this clonotype: With a much larger clone just one base away, this may be a read error. The chain employs TRBV6-1 and TRBJ2-2; unclear D gene. Germline loops: CDR1 MNHNS, CDR2 SASEGT. The CDR3 extends over 16 amino acids. Trimming left V 8 bases short and J 0 bases short, with 16 bases between. In DNA, the CDR3 is TGTGCCAGCGGGCGGATATCGGTTTCGAACACCGGGGAGCTGTTTTTT. Its protein is CASGRISVSNTGELFF.

This clonotype was seen ten or more times. J is TRBJ2-5 and V is TRBV12-3 or TRBV12-4; D perhaps matches TRBD1 (5 bases). V was cut by 2 bases and J by 2 bases, with 12 bases left in between. The CDR3 has 15 amino acids. The CDR3 DNA sequence: TGTGCCAGCAGTTTACAGGGCATCCTACAAGAGACCCAGTACTTC. Its protein is CASSLQGILQETQYF.

This clonotype was counted only a few times. In nucleotides, the CDR3 is TGTGCCAGCATAGGGACTAGCGGTAGCACAGATACGCAGTATTTT. Protein: CASIGTSGSTDTQYF. This chain links TRBV27 with TRBJ2-3; TRBD2 matches 11 bases. The CDR3 runs to 15 residues. V gave up 7 bases and J gave up 0 bases; unmatched junction bases: 3. Germline CDR1 is MNHEY and CDR2 is SMNVEV (reference sequence).

This clonotype was picked up many times. This rearrangement joins TRBV7-2 to TRBJ2-5; D unclear. Germline V gene lookup returns CDR1 SGHTA and CDR2 FQGNSA. Trimming removed 5 bases from V and 2 bases from J, with 12 bases in between. The CDR3 has 14 amino acids. CDR3 bases: TGTGCCAGCAGCCTCCGATTCTCTCAAGAGACCCAGTACTTC. It yields the protein CASSLRFSQETQYF.

With regard to this clonotype: A much larger clone is a single base away; this may be a read error. As the CDR3 is not closed by the conserved phenylalanine or tryptophan, this likely results from a read error. The genes are TRBV7-3 and TRBJ2-5; TRBD1 matches at 7 bases. The trim removed 2 bases at V and 5 bases at J, leaving 5 bases unmatched. The length of the CDR3 is 14 residues. Germline V gives CDR1 SGHTA, CDR2 FQGTGA. The CDR3 DNA is TGTGCCAGCAGCTTAGGGGCCAGGGGGGAGACCCAGTACCTC. The encoded protein is CASSLGARGETQYL.

This clonotype occurred many times. The genes are TRBV20-1 and TRBJ1-6, with D uncertain. Trimming cost V 0 bases and J 7 bases, with 16 bases left between them. Germline lookup yields CDR1 DFQATT and CDR2 SNEGSKA (reference sequence). This CDR3 contains 16 residues. CDR3 sequence reads: CSARDLTSGPNSPLHF. Written as DNA, the CDR3 is TGCAGTGCTAGAGATCTGACGAGCGGACCAAATTCACCCCTCCACTTT.

This clonotype was seen at least ten times. V gene TRBV11-3 combines with J gene TRBJ2-7; TRBD2 aligns across 7 bases. V gave up 4 bases and J gave up 4 bases; unmatched junction bases: 7. The CDR3 length is 14 residues. The germline V gene encodes CDR1 SGHNT and CDR2 YENEEA. CDR3 residues: CASSSGGEPYEQYF. For the CDR3, the DNA is TGTGCCAGCAGCTCGGGAGGAGAACCATACGAGCAGTACTTC.

This clonotype has at least ten counts. The gene calls are TRBV4-1 and TRBJ2-2, with D uncertain. Per the germline V gene, CDR1 is MGHRA and CDR2 is YSYEKL. V gave up 3 bases and J gave up 4 bases, with 3 bases separating them. This CDR3 has 12 amino acids. The CDR3 bases are TGCGCCAGCAGCCACGGCACCGGGGAGCTGTTTTTT. Encoded protein: CASSHGTGELFF.